These T cell receptor beta chains were read from a single sample in a study of blood T cell repertoires in COVID-19. Repertoires were generated with immunoSEQ multiplex PCR, while TCRdb's copy carries only in-frame clones and drops some. The top ten hold 12% of the sample, which has about 24,000 clones, 70% to 90% seen once. The sample consisted of peripheral blood. These receptors were obtained from a woman of 80 years or more with active or convalescent COVID-19. CDR3s include the opening cysteine and the closing phenylalanine or tryptophan. The D gene is left open where the match is weak. Some rows have no size entry. The others give once, few or many, or a class for an expanded clone.

J	size	V	D	length	DNA	CDR3
TRBJ2-7	NA	TRBV7-9	NA	12	TGTGCCAGCAGCTTAACGGCCTACGAGCAGTACTTC	CASSLTAYEQYF
TRBJ2-1	NA	TRBV4-3	TRBD2	15	TGCGCCAGCAGCCAAGCCCAGCGGGGGAACAATGAGCAGTTCTTC	CASSQAQRGNNEQFF
TRBJ1-1	NA	TRBV18	TRBD1	17	TGTGCCAGCTCACCGGGACAGGGGGGACTCTGGCTTGCTGAAGCTTTCTTT	CASSPGQGGLWLAEAFF
TRBJ2-7	NA	TRBV7-2	TRBD2	10	TGTGCCAGTTGGGAGGGCAATATGTACTTC	CASWEGNMYF
TRBJ1-6	once	TRBV7-6	NA	13	TGTGCCAGCAGCCCAGAGAGGTTTTCACCCCTCCACTTT	CASSPERFSPLHF
TRBJ1-5	NA	TRBV19	NA	17	TGTGCCAGTAGTCCCACCCGGCGGGTGGTGAGCAATCAGCCCCAGCATTTT	CASSPTRRVVSNQPQHF
TRBJ2-1	once	TRBV24-1	TRBD1	15	TGTGCCACCAGTGATCCCAACAGGGGATACAATGAGCAGTTCTTC	CATSDPNRGYNEQFF
TRBJ2-5	NA	TRBV9	TRBD2	16	TGTGCCAGCAGCGTGGGACTAGCGGGAGTAGTAGAGACCCAGTACTTC	CASSVGLAGVVETQYF
TRBJ2-3	NA	TRBV19	NA	18	TGTGCCAGTAGTACTGGAGTAGTTGGGTTAGGAAGCACAGATACGCAGTATTTT	CASSTGVVGLGSTDTQYF
TRBJ1-1	NA	TRBV11-3	NA	15	TGTGCCAGCAGCTTTAGTGGGCAGGAGAACACTGAAGCTTTCTTT	CASSFSGQENTEAFF
TRBJ1-5	NA	TRBV5-8	TRBD1	16	TGTGCCAGCAGCTCGCCCGTTGGACAGGGAGTAGAGCCCCAGCATTTT	CASSSPVGQGVEPQHF
TRBJ2-5	NA	TRBV5-1	NA	13	TGCGCCAGCAGCCCTGGGCAGGGAGGGACCCAGTACTTC	CASSPGQGGTQYF
TRBJ2-7	NA	TRBV6-6	TRBD2	15	TGTGCCAGCAGAGTTAGCGGGTCCCTCTCCTACGAGCAGTACTTC	CASRVSGSLSYEQYF
TRBJ2-1	NA	TRBV19	TRBD2	12	TGTGCCAGTGGAAGCGGGAGGAATGAGCAGTTCTTC	CASGSGRNEQFF
TRBJ1-5	NA	TRBV7-9	TRBD1	15	TGTGCCAGCAGCTGGGGCAGGGGGCCGAATCAGCCCCAGCATTTT	CASSWGRGPNQPQHF
TRBJ2-1	NA	TRBV6-1	TRBD2	19	TGTGCCAGCAGTGAGAGACTAGCGGGAGGAGATGGGGCCTACAATGAGCAGTTCTTC	CASSERLAGGDGAYNEQFF
TRBJ1-2	once	TRBV6-5	NA	14	TGTGCCAGCAGAGTTGGGCAGGATTCGGCTGGCTACACCTTC	CASRVGQDSAGYTF
TRBJ2-7	NA	TRBV27	NA	14	TGTGCCAGCAGTTTATTTGCGGGTCCCTACGAGCAGTACTTC	CASSLFAGPYEQYF
TRBJ1-1	NA	TRBV5-4	TRBD1	15	TGTGCCAGCAGCTTTACCCAACAGGGGGCGACTGAAGCTTTCTTT	CASSFTQQGATEAFF
TRBJ1-2	NA	TRBV9	NA	16	TGTGCCAGCAGCGTAGTAGGGTTCGGGGGATCGGATGGCTACACCTTC	CASSVVGFGGSDGYTF
TRBJ2-1	few	TRBV7-2	TRBD2	17	TGTGCCAGCAGCTTAGGGGCTAGCGGGGGAAAGGGCAATGAGCAGTTCTTC	CASSLGASGGKGNEQFF
TRBJ1-3	once	TRBV27	NA	17	TGTGCCAGCAGTTTATCTGGGAGATCTTCCTCTGGAAACACCATATATTTT	CASSLSGRSSSGNTIYF
TRBJ1-6	NA	TRBV10-1	NA	17	TGCGCCAGCAGTGAGTCGCCCGAACAGGGACCCAATTCACCCCTCCACTTT	CASSESPEQGPNSPLHF
TRBJ2-7	few	TRBV9	TRBD1	15	TGTGCCAGCAGTACCGGGACAGGGTTGTCCTACGAGCAGTACTTC	CASSTGTGLSYEQYF
TRBJ1-2	NA	TRBV6-5	NA	15	TGTGCCAGCAGCTTGGGACAAGTATCTAACTATGGCTACACCTTC	CASSLGQVSNYGYTF
TRBJ2-1	NA	TRBV5-1	NA	11	TGCGGGCAGGGGGGCCACAATGAGCAGTTCTTC	CGQGGHNEQFF
TRBJ2-5	once	TRBV18	NA	14	TGTGCCAGCTCACCCACGACGGGGGAAGAGACCCAGTACTTC	CASSPTTGEETQYF
TRBJ2-1	few	TRBV28	TRBD1	15	TGTGCCAGCAGTGTCGACAGGGTGAGGCACAATGAGCAGTTCTTC	CASSVDRVRHNEQFF
TRBJ1-1	NA	TRBV29-1	NA	13	TGCAGCGTTCTTTCCGGGGTGAACACTGAAGCTTTCTTT	CSVLSGVNTEAFF
TRBJ1-1	NA	TRBV5-1	NA	15	TGCGCCAGCAGCTCCCTAGCAGGTAGTAACACTGAAGCTTTCTTT	CASSSLAGSNTEAFF
TRBJ1-1	once	TRBV5-1	TRBD1	15	TGCGCCAGCAGCTTGGCAGGGGGCGGGGGCACTGAAGCTTTCTTT	CASSLAGGGGTEAFF
TRBJ1-2	NA	TRBV10-3	TRBD1	14	TGTGCCATCAGTCCATCTACAGGGGGCTATGGCTACACCTTC	CAISPSTGGYGYTF
TRBJ1-6	NA	TRBV5-6	NA	15	TGTGCCAGCCAAGACAGGAGCTCCTATAATTCACCCCTCCACTTT	CASQDRSSYNSPLHF
TRBJ1-5	NA	TRBV19	TRBD1	17	TGTGCCAGTAGTATTAGTTTCCGGCAGGGGGCGAGTCAGCCCCAGCATTTT	CASSISFRQGASQPQHF
TRBJ2-7	NA	TRBV7-9	NA	15	TGTGCCAGCAGTTCTAAGGACTTAACATCTCGGGAGCAGTACTTC	CASSSKDLTSREQYF
TRBJ2-2	NA	TRBV7-2	TRBD2	17	TGTGCCAGCAGACCCCCTATATGGACTAGAGGCCCCGGGGAGCTGTTTTTT	CASRPPIWTRGPGELFF
TRBJ1-1	NA	TRBV6-6	NA	16	TGTGCCAGCAGTTACTCTCTACAGGGTTTGGCCACTGAAGCTTTCTTT	CASSYSLQGLATEAFF
TRBJ2-2	NA	TRBV5-1	NA	16	TGCGCCAGCAGCTTCTTGCAGGGGGGTACGGCCGGGGAGCTGTTTTTT	CASSFLQGGTAGELFF
TRBJ1-2	NA	TRBV18	NA	13	TGTGCCAGCTCACCGGCTTATAACTATGGCTACACCTTC	CASSPAYNYGYTF
TRBJ2-7	few	TRBV7-8	NA	12	TGTGCCAGCAGGCAGGGCACCTACGAGCAGTACTTC	CASRQGTYEQYF
TRBJ1-1	NA	TRBV19	NA	13	TGTGCCAGTACCGACAGGCGGTGGACTGAAGCTTTCTTT	CASTDRRWTEAFF
TRBJ1-1	NA	TRBV6-5	NA	14	TGTGCCAGCAGTTACTCTCCAGGGAACACTGAAGCTTTCTTT	CASSYSPGNTEAFF
TRBJ2-7	NA	TRBV4-2	TRBD2	15	TGTGCCAGCAGCCCGGCTAGCGGGGGGGCTTACGAGCAGTACTTC	CASSPASGGAYEQYF
TRBJ2-6	NA	TRBV28	NA	17	TGTGCCAGCAGTTCGGCGCAGGGGTTCACTGGGGCCAACGTCCTGACTTTC	CASSSAQGFTGANVLTF
TRBJ2-3	once	TRBV30	TRBD2	15	TGTGCCTGCGTATCTAGCGGGGGCAGCACAGATACGCAGTATTTT	CACVSSGGSTDTQYF
TRBJ2-7	NA	TRBV19	NA	13	TGTGCCAGGGCGGGGACGGCCTCCTACGAGCAGTACTTC	CARAGTASYEQYF
TRBJ2-7	few	TRBV4-2	NA	15	TGTGCCAGCAGCCAAGAAGGCCTAGCCTCCTACGAGCAGTACTTC	CASSQEGLASYEQYF
TRBJ1-1	NA	TRBV11-2	TRBD1	17	TGTGCCAGCAGCTTAGATAGGGGACAGGGGGCGAACACTGAAGCTTTCTTT	CASSLDRGQGANTEAFF
TRBJ1-2	NA	TRBV12-3/TRBV12-4	TRBD1	12	TGTGCCAGCAGTCAAGACAGGGATGGCTACACCTTC	CASSQDRDGYTF
TRBJ2-3	NA	TRBV7-6	TRBD1	15	TGTGCCAGCAGCTACAGGGACAGGACGACAGATACGCAGTATTTT	CASSYRDRTTDTQYF
TRBJ2-2	NA	TRBV18	TRBD1	17	TGTGCCAGCTCACCCGCCGACAGGGGACGTATCACCGGGGAGCTGTTTTTT	CASSPADRGRITGELFF
TRBJ2-1	NA	TRBV7-8	NA	14	TGTGCCAGCAGCTTAGTCAGCGGATACAATGAGCAGTTCTTC	CASSLVSGYNEQFF
TRBJ1-1	NA	TRBV29-1	NA	16	TGCAGCGTTGAAGATCCGGCGGTCCAGATGAACACTGAAGCTTTCTTT	CSVEDPAVQMNTEAFF
TRBJ1-2	NA	TRBV9	TRBD1	15	TGTGCCAGCAGCCCAGAGACGACAGGGTGGTATGGCTACACCTTC	CASSPETTGWYGYTF
TRBJ1-2	NA	TRBV6-1	NA	14	TGTGCCAGCAGTGAGCGCCGGACAGCCCATGGCTACACCTTC	CASSERRTAHGYTF